What follows describes a single TCR beta chain. As yet, its antigen is unknown. The entry originates in a study of cytomegalovirus exposure and HLA in healthy donors. Germline V gives CDR1 LGHNA, CDR2 YSLEER. The V and J ends lost 1 base and 8 bases respectively, with 14 bases between them. This CDR3 region has 15 residues. Notes on the study in general: Researchers reported from a later analysis that most CMV-associated TCR beta chains appeared HLA-restricted. Within an earlier analysis, most TCR beta V segments proved productive either about 90% or about 30% of the time.

The PCR made use of 60 Vbeta and 13 Jbeta primers. Generated by immunoSEQ multiplex PCR, the TCRdb table keeps only in-frame clones and is missing some. Here the sample spans fewer than 110,000 clones, roughly 70% being singletons. The origin of this receptor is a woman in her thirties or forties in good health and CMV-seropositive. The V gene is TRBV4-3, the J gene TRBJ1-4; weak D call: TRBD1 (5 bases). Sequencing used PBMCs. The CDR3 DNA is TGCGCCAGCAGCCAAGTAGGAGGGGATGGCGAAAAACTGTTTTTT. Its translation: CASSQVGGDGEKLFF.